This T cell receptor (beta chain) was retrieved from a study of radiation and T cells in renal cell carcinoma. Between the trimmed V and J ends, which lost 5 bases and 3 bases, there was a span of 17 bases. This CDR3 is built from 16 residues. Looked up from germline, CDR1 is SNHLY and CDR2 is FYNNEI. The time point is: baseline pretreatment blood. Stated treatment: 15 Gy SBRT to primary tumor, nephrectomy 4 weeks later. The method was immunoSEQ multiplex PCR; TCRdb's version includes in-frame clones alone and lacks a portion of them. The sample has about 50,000 clones, roughly four fifths seen once. The chain carries TRBV2 and TRBJ1-3; D unresolved. The sequence came from a woman in her seventies with renal cell carcinoma. Sequenced here: blood, sampled from a patient whose treatment included radiotherapy and nephrectomy. CDR3: CASSLRVSSGGNTIYF. The CDR3 nucleotides read TGTGCCAGCAGTCTCCGGGTCTCAAGCGGTGGAAACACCATATATTTT.